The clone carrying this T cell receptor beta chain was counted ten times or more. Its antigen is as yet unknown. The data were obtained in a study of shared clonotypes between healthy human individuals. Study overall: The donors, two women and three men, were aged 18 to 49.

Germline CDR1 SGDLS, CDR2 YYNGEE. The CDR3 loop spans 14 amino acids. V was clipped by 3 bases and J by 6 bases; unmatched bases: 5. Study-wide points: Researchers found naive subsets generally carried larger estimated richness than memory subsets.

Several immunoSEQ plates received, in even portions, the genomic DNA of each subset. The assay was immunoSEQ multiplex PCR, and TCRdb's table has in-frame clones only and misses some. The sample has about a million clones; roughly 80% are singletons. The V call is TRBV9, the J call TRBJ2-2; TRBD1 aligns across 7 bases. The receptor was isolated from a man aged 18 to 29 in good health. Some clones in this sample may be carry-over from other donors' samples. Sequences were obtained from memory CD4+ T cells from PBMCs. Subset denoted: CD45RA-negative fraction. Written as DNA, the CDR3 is TGTGCCAGCAGCGCCCCTCAGGGGGCCGGGGAGCTGTTTTTT. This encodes CASSAPQGAGELFF. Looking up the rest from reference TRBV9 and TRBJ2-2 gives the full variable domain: DSGVTQTPKHLITATGQRVTLRCSPRSGDLSVYWYQQSLDQGLQFLIQYYNGEERAKGNILERFSAQQFPDLHSELNLSSLELGDSALYFCASSAPQGAGELFFGEGSRLTVL.